The following is a T cell receptor (beta chain) sequence with its context. The sample comes from a study of neoadjuvant anti-PD-1 for oral cavity cancer. Turning to the study itself: Around day 43, patients without progression received a fourth nivolumab dose before surgery.

Patients had newly diagnosed, untreated stage II-IVA oral cavity squamous cell carcinoma. Sequencing used immunoSEQ multiplex PCR; TCRdb keeps in-frame clones, though not all of them. The table has about 72,000 clones, around 82% seen once; the top ten hold approximately 3%. The sample consisted of PBMCs, taken before nivolumab (anti-PD-1) treatment. The sequence was collected from a person between 40 and 85 years old with oral cavity squamous cell carcinoma.

The CDR3 region is CASSLGWTSEKLFF. The CDR3 coding sequence is TGTGCCAGCAGCTTAGGGTGGACGAGTGAAAAACTGTTTTTT. The rearrangement links TRBV7-9 to TRBJ1-4; no clear D. V was trimmed by 1 base and J by 7 bases, leaving 10 bases between them. The CDR3 extends over 14 amino acids. Germline CDR1 is SEHNR and CDR2 is FQNEAQ (reference sequence).